This record looks at one TCR beta chain sequence and its context. It has no known antigen specificity. Within one base of it there is no much larger clone, and no base qualities were kept. The sample belongs to a study of blood T cell repertoires in COVID-19 (dated by TCRdb to about 2020). As for the study more broadly: Samples from collaborators originated in the United States, Italy and Spain and spanned both the acute and convalescent phases of COVID-19. The repertoires were made available in a free public database intended to serve as a resource for research on the immune response to SARS-CoV-2. The samples were drawn from the first 160 participants of the ongoing ImmuneRACE study and from 1,254 subjects provided by 6 global collaborators. Subjects who had been exposed to COVID-19, were actively infected with it, or had recovered from it provided the deeply sampled blood TCRbeta repertoires that made up the dataset. Sample metadata almost always included a de-identified subject ID, COVID-19 status, age in years and sex. Where available, HLA class I and class II types were taken from metadata supplied by the sample provider and were not determined by assay-based typing. The material from the prospective study consisted of cDNA or gDNA derived from T cells, B-cell-depleted T cells, or PBMCs. Paper-wide results and their limitations: How much clinical and demographic metadata was included differed by source and by participant, and the metadata was provided uncurated.

One collaborating source in Seattle enrolled patients while the patients were actively infected and followed the patients over time throughout the course of disease. The collaborating institutions used their own protocols to collect whole blood in K2EDTA tubes. For TCRbeta analysis, collaborators shipped samples as frozen whole blood, isolated PBMCs, or DNA extracted from either of those sample types. TCRbeta CDR3 regions were amplified from genomic DNA by means of the immunoSEQ Assay, a bias-controlled multiplex PCR. Processing in the source paper ran as follows. Nucleated cell counts per sample were estimated from amplification of reference gene primers within the assay. To quantify the absolute abundance of each unique TCRbeta CDR3 rearrangement, sequence reads were collapsed and filtered. Productive Simpson clonality was computed per sample as the square root of Simpson's diversity index over productive rearrangements. The source is immuneACCESS, and TCRdb retained only in-frame sequences with V and J called. Part of the clones is not carried over; for the studies checked, unresolved V genes explain less than half of this, and the remainder is unexplained. The V and J calls and clone size come from that table; D and trimming were worked out from the DNA. This sample is represented by under 95,000 clones; roughly nine tenths of them were singletons. Around 2.6% of the sample is in the top ten clones.

Reading the germline V gene gives CDR1 SGHAT and CDR2 FQNNGV. The cysteine opens and the phenylalanine closes a CDR3 of 14 amino acids. The CDR3 DNA has 42 bases and is translated from base 1. Compared with germline, V lacks 0 bases and J lacks 10 bases; bases without a gene match: 7. The chain couples TRBV11-2 to TRBJ1-1; a stretch of 8 junction bases matches TRBD1. This TCR derives from a man in his fifties with COVID-19, enrolled during active disease. The specimen was peripheral blood. The sequence in DNA is TGTGCCAGCAGCTTAGATCTCTCCGACAGGGGAGCTTTCTTT. It specifies CASSLDLSDRGAFF.